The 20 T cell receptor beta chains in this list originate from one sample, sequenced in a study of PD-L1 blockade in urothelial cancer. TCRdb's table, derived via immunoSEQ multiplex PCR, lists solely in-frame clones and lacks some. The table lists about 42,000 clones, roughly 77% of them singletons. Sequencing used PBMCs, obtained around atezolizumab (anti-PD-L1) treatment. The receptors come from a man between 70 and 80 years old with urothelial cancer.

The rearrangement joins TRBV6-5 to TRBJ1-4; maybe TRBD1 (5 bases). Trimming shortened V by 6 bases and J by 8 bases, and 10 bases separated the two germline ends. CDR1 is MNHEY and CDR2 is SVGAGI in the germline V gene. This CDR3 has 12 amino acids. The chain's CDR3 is CASSRGGEKLFF. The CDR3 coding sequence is TGTGCCAGCAGCCGTGGGGGGGAAAAACTGTTTTTT.

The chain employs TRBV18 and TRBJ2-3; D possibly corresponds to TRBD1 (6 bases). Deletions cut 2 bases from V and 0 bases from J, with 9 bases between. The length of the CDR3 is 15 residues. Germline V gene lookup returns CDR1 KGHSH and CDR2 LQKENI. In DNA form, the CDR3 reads TGTGCCAGCTCACCAGGACAGTTCAGCACAGATACGCAGTATTTT. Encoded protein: CASSPGQFSTDTQYF.

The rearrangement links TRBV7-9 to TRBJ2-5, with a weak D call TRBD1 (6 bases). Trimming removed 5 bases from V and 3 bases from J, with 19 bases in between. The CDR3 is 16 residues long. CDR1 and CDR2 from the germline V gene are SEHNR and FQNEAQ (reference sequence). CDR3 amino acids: CASSNRQSGQKETQYF. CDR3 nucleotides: TGTGCCAGCAGCAACCGCCAGTCGGGACAAAAAGAGACCCAGTACTTC. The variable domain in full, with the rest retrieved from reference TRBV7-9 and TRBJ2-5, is DTGVSQNPRHKITKRGQNVTFRCDPISEHNRLYWYRQTLGQGPEFLTYFQNEAQLEKSRLLSDRFSAERPKGSFSTLEIQRTEQGDSAMYLCASSNRQSGQKETQYFGPGTRLLVL.

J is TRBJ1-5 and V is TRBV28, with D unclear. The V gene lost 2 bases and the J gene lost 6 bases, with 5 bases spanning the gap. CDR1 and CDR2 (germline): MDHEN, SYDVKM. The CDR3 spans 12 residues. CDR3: CASSLAPQPQHF. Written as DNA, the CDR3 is TGTGCCAGCAGTTTAGCGCCTCAGCCCCAGCATTTT.

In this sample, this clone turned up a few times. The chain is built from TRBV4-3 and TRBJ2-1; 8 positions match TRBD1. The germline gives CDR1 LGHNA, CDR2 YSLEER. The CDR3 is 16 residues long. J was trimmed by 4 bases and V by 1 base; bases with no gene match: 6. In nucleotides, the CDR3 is TGCGCCAGCAGCCAAGGGCACAGGGGGATGTACAATGAGCAGTTCTTC. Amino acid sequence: CASSQGHRGMYNEQFF.

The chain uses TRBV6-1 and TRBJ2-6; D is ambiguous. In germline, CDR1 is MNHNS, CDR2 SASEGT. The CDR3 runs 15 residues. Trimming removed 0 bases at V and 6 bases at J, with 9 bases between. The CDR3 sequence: CASSEAQRVANVLTF. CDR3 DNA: TGTGCCAGCAGTGAAGCGCAACGGGTGGCCAACGTCCTGACTTTC.

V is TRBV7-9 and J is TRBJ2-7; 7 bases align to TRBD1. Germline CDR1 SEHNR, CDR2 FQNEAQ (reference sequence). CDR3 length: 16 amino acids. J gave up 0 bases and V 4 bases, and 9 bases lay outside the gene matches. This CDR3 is CASSSTDRASSYEQYF. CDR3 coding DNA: TGTGCCAGCAGCTCAACCGACAGGGCGAGCTCCTACGAGCAGTACTTC.

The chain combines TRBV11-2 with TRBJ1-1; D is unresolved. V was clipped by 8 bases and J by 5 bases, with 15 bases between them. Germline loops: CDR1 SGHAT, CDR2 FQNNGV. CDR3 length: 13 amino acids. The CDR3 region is CASGNHPGTEAFF. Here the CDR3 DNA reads TGTGCCAGCGGAAACCATCCGGGGACTGAAGCTTTCTTT. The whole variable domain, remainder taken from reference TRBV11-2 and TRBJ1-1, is EAGVAQSPRYKIIEKRQSVAFWCNPISGHATLYWYQQILGQGPKLLIQFQNNGVVDDSQLPKDRFSAERLKGVDSTLKIQPAKLEDSAVYLCASGNHPGTEAFFGQGTRLTVV.

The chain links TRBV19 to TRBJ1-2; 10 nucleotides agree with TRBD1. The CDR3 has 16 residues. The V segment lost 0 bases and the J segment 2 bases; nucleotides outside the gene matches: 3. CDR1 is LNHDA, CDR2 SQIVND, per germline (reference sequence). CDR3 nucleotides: TGTGCCAGTAGTATAGAACCGGGACAGGGGAACTATGGCTACACCTTC. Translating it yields CASSIEPGQGNYGYTF. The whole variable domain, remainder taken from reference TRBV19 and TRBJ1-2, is DGGITQSPKYLFRKEGQNVTLSCEQNLNHDAMYWYRQDPGQGLRLIYYSQIVNDFQKGDIAEGYSVSREKKESFPLTVTSAQKNPTAFYLCASSIEPGQGNYGYTFGSGTRLTVV.

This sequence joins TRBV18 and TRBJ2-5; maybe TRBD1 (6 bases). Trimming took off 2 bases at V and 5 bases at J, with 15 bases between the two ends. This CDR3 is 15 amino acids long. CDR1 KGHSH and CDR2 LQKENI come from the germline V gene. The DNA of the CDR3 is TGTGCCAGCTCACCAGGGACACCAAAAGCGGAGACCCAGTACTTC. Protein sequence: CASSPGTPKAETQYF.

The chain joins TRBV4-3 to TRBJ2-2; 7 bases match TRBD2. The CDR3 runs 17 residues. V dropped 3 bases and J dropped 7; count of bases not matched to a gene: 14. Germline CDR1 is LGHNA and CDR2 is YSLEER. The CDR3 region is CASSHTLAAPGGGELFF. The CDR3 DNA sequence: TGCGCCAGCAGCCACACCCTAGCGGCCCCCGGGGGCGGGGAGCTGTTTTTT.

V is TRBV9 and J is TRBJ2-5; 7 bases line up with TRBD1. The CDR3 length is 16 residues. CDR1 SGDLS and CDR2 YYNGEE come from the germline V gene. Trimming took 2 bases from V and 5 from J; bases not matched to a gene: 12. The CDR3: CASSVSTDRVAETQYF. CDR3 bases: TGTGCCAGCAGCGTCAGCACTGACAGGGTGGCGGAGACCCAGTACTTC.

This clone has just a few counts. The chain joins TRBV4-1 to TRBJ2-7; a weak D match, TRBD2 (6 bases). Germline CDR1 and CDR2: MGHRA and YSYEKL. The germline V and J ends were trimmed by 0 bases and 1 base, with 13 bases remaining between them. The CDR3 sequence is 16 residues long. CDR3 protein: CASSQERGLDSYEQYF. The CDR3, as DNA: TGCGCCAGCAGCCAAGAGAGGGGACTCGATTCCTACGAGCAGTACTTC.

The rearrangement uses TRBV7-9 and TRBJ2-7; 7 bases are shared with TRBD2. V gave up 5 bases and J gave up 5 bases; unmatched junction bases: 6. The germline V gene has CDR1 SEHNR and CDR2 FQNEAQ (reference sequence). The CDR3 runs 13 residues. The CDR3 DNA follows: TGTGCCAGCAGCCGTACTAGCGCCCACGAGCAGTACTTC. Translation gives CASSRTSAHEQYF.

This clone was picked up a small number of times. DNA of the CDR3: TGTGCCAGCAGGGAAACGAGGGACACTGAAGCTTTCTTT. Encoded protein: CASRETRDTEAFF. V gene TRBV6-1 combines with J gene TRBJ1-1, with D unclear. V gave up 6 bases and J gave up 3 bases, with 11 bases separating them. Germline CDR1 MNHNS, CDR2 SASEGT. The CDR3 totals 13 residues.

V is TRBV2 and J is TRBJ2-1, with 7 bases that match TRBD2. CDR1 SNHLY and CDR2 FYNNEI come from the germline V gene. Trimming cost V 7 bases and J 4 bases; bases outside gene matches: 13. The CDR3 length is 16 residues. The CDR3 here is CASIESGVGDYNEQFF. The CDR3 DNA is TGTGCCAGCATCGAGAGCGGGGTAGGAGATTACAATGAGCAGTTCTTC.

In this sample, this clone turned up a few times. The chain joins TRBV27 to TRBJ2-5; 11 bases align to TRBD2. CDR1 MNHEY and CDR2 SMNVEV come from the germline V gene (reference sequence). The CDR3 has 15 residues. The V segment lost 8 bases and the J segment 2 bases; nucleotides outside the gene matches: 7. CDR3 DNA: TGTGCCAGCCGGTCGGGACTAGCGGAACAAGAGACCCAGTACTTC. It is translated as CASRSGLAEQETQYF.

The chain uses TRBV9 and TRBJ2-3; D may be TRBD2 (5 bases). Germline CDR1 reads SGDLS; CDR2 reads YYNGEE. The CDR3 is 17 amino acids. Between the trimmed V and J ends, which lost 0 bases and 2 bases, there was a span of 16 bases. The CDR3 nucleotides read TGTGCCAGCAGCGTAGAAGGGCTAGCACGGGTCACAGATACGCAGTATTTT. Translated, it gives CASSVEGLARVTDTQYF.

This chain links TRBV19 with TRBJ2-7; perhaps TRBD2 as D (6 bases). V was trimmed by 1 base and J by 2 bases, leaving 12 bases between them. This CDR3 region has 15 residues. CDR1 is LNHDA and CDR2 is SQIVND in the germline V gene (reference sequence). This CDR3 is CASSIGTIATYEQYF. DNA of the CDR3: TGTGCCAGTAGTATAGGGACTATCGCGACCTACGAGCAGTACTTC.

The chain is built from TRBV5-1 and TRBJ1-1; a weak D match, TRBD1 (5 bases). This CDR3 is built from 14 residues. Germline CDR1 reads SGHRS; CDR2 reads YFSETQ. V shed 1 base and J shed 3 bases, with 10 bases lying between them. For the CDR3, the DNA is TGCGCCAGCAGCTTGAGGGGCGTGGACACTGAAGCTTTCTTT. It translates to CASSLRGVDTEAFF.